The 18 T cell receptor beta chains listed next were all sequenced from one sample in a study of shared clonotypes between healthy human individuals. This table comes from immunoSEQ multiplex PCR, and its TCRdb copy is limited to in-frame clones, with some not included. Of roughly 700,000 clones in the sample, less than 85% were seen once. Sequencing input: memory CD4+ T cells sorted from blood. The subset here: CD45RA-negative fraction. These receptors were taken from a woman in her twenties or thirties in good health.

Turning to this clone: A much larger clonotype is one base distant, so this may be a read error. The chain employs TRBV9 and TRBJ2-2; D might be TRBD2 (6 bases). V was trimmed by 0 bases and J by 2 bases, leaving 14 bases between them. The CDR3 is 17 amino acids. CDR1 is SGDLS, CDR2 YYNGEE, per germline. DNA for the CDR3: TGTGCCAGCAGCGTAGGGGGCGGAGGGAAAAACACCGGGGAGCTGTTTTTT. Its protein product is CASSVGGGGKNTGELFF. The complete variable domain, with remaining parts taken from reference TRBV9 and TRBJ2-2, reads DSGVTQTPKHLITATGQRVTLRCSPRSGDLSVYWYQQSLDQGLQFLIQYYNGEERAKGNILERFSAQQFPDLHSELNLSSLELGDSALYFCASSVGGGGKNTGELFFGEGSRLTVL.

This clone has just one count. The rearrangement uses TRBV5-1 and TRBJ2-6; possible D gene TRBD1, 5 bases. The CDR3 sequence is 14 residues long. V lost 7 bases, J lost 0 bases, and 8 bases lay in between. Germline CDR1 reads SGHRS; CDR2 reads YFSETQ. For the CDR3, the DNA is TGCGCCAGCGGGGCCACCTCTGGGGCCAACGTCCTGACTTTC. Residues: CASGATSGANVLTF.

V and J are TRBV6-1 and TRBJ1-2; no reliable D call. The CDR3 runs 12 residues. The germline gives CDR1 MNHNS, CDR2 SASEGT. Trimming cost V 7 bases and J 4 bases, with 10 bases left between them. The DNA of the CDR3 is TGTGCCAGCATCCAGCAGGCCTATGGCTACACCTTC. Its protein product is CASIQQAYGYTF.

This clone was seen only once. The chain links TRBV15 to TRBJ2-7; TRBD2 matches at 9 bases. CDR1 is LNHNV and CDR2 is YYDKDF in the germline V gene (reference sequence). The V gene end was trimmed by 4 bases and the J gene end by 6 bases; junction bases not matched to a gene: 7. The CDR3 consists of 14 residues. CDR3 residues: CATSIGRAGGEQYF. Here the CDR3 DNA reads TGTGCCACCAGCATAGGGAGAGCGGGAGGCGAGCAGTACTTC.

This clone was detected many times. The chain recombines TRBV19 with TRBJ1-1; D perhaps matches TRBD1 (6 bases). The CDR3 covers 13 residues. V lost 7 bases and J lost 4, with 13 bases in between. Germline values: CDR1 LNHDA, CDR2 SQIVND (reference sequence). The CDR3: CASMGGLRTEAFF. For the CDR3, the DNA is TGTGCCAGTATGGGGGGGCTGCGCACTGAAGCTTTCTTT.

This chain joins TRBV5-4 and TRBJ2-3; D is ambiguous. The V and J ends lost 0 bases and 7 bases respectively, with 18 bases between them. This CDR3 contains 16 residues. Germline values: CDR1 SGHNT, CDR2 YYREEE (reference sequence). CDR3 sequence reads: CASSLAVETSINTQYF. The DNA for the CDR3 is TGTGCCAGCAGCTTGGCGGTGGAGACGTCAATAAATACGCAGTATTTT.

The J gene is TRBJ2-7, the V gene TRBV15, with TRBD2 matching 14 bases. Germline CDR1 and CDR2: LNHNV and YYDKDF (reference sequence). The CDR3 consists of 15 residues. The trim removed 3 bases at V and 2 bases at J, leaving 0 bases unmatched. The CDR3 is CATSRGLAGAYEQYF. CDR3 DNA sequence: TGTGCCACCAGCAGGGGACTAGCGGGAGCCTACGAGCAGTACTTC.

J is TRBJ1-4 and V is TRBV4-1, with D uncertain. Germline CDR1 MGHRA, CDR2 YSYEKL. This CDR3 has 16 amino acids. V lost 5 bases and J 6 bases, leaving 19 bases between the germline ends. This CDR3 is CASSSLHRRTDEKLFF. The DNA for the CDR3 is TGCGCCAGCAGCTCTCTTCACCGGAGAACCGATGAAAAACTGTTTTTT.

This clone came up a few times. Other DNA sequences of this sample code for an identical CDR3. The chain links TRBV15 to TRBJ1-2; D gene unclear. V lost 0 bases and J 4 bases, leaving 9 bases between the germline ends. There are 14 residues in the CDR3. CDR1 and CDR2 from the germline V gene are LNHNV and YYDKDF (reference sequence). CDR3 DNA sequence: TGTGCCACCAGCAGAGATCGTGACGGCTATGGCTACACCTTC. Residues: CATSRDRDGYGYTF.

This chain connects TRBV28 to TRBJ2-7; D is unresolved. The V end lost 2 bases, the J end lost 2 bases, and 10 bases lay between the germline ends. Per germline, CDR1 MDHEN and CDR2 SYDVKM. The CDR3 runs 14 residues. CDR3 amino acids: CASSLERPPYEQYF. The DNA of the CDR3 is TGTGCCAGCAGTTTAGAAAGGCCCCCCTACGAGCAGTACTTC.

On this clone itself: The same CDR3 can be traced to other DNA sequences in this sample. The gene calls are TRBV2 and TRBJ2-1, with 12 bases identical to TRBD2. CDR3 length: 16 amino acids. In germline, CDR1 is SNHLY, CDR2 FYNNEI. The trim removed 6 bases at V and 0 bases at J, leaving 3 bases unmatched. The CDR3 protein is CASRETSGSSYNEQFF. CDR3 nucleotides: TGTGCCAGCAGGGAGACTAGCGGGAGCTCCTACAATGAGCAGTTCTTC.

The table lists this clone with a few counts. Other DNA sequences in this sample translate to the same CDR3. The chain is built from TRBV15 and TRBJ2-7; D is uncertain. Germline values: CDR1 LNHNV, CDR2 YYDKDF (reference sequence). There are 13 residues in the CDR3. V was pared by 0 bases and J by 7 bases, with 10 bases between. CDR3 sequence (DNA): TGTGCCACCAGCAGAGACCCACTGCGGGAGCAGTACTTC. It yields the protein CATSRDPLREQYF.

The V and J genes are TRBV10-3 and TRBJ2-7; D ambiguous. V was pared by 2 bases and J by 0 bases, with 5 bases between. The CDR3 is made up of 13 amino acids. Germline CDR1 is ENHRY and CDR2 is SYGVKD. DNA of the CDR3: TGTGCCATCAGTGAGACGGTCTCCTACGAGCAGTACTTC. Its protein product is CAISETVSYEQYF.

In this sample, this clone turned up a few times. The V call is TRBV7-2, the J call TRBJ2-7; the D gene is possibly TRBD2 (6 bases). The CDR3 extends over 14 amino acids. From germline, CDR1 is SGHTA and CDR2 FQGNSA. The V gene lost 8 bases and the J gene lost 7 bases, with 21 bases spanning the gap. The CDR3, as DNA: TGTGCCAGCTGCCTGCAGACTAGTCAAGTGGAGCAGTACTTC. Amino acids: CASCLQTSQVEQYF.

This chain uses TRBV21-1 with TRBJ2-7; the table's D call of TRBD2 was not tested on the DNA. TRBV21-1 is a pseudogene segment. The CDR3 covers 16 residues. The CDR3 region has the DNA TGTGCCAGCAGCCCTTTTGATAGCGGGAGCTCCTACGAGCAGTACTTC. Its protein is CASSPFDSGSSYEQYF.

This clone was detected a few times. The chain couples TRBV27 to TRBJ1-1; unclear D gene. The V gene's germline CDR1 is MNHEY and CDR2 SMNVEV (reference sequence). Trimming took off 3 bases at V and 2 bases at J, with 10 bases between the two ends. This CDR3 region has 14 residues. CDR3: CASSFGQTNTEAFF. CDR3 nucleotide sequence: TGTGCCAGCAGTTTTGGGCAGACCAACACTGAAGCTTTCTTT.

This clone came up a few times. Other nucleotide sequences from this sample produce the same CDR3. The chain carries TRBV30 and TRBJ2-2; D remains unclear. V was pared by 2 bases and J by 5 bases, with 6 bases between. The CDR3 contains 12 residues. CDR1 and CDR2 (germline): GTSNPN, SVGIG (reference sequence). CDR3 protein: CAWSRGTGELFF. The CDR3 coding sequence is TGTGCCTGGAGTCGTGGGACCGGGGAGCTGTTTTTT.

For the CDR3, the DNA is TGCGCCAGCAGCTCCCGGGACAGGGGGCAAGAGACCCAGTACTTC. Translated, it gives CASSSRDRGQETQYF. V usage is TRBV5-1 and J usage is TRBJ2-5; 11 bases align to TRBD1. This CDR3 is built from 15 residues. Germline CDR1 reads SGHRS; CDR2 reads YFSETQ. The V segment lost 3 bases and the J segment 2 bases; nucleotides outside the gene matches: 3.